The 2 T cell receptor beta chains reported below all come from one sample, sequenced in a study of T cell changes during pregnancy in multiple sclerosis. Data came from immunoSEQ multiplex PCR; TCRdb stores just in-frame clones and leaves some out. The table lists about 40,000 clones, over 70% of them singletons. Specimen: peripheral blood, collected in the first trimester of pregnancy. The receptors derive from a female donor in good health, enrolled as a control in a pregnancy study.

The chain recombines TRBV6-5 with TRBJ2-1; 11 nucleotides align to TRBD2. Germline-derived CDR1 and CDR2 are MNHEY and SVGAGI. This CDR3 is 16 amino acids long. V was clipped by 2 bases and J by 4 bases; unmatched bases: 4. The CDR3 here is CASSYRLAGSYNEQFF. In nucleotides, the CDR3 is TGTGCCAGCAGTTACCGACTAGCGGGATCGTACAATGAGCAGTTCTTC.

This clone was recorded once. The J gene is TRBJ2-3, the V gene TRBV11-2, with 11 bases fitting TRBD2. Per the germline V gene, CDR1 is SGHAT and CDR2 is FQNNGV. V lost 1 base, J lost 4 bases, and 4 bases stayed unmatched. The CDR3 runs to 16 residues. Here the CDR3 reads CASSLGGLAVPDTQYF. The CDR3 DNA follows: TGTGCCAGCAGCTTAGGGGGACTAGCGGTCCCAGATACGCAGTATTTT.